A selection of T cell receptor beta chains follows, all from one sample in a study of blood T cell repertoires in COVID-19. TCRdb's copy holds only in-frame clones and misses some; the assay was immunoSEQ multiplex PCR. The sample contains some 200,000 clones, under 90% of which appear only once. Input material: PBMCs or T cells enriched from blood (not recorded which). The receptor set was obtained from a woman aged 45-65 years with acute COVID-19. Both conserved end residues are part of each CDR3. Each record gives: J gene, D gene, clone size, V gene, CDR3 protein, CDR3 DNA. The D gene is left open where the match is weak. Only some rows state a clone size, as once, few, many or a class for expanded clones.

TRBJ2-3 | TRBD2 | . | TRBV7-6 | CASSLSGGHTDTQYF | TGTGCCAGCAGCTTATCGGGGGGGCACACAGATACGCAGTATTTT
TRBJ2-2 | TRBD2 | few | TRBV5-4 | CASSGGLAATIGELFF | TGTGCCAGCAGCGGTGGACTAGCGGCCACGATAGGGGAGCTGTTTTTT
TRBJ1-5 | . | . | TRBV28 | CASKSSGEPQHF | TGTGCCAGCAAAAGCTCGGGGGAGCCCCAGCATTTT
TRBJ1-1 | TRBD1 | once | TRBV5-1 | CASSLPSDRGGLTNTEAFF | TGCGCCAGCAGCTTGCCGTCTGACAGGGGCGGATTGACGAACACTGAAGCTTTCTTT
TRBJ2-1 | . | . | TRBV28 | CASSLLTGGNEQFF | TGTGCCAGCAGTTTGTTAACCGGGGGCAATGAGCAGTTCTTC
TRBJ2-1 | TRBD2 | . | TRBV28 | CASSLEASGRPVSYNEQFF | TGTGCCAGCAGTCTCGAGGCTAGCGGGAGGCCCGTATCCTACAATGAGCAGTTCTTC
TRBJ2-4 | . | . | TRBV30 | CARATKNIQYF | TGTGCCAGGGCTACCAAAAACATTCAGTACTTC
TRBJ2-2 | TRBD2 | . | TRBV4-1 | CASSQPGRGNTGELFF | TGCGCCAGCAGCCAACCCGGGAGGGGGAACACCGGGGAGCTGTTTTTT
TRBJ2-7 | TRBD1 | . | TRBV28 | CASVRGRYEQYF | TGTGCCAGCGTCAGGGGGCGCTACGAGCAGTACTTC
TRBJ2-5 | TRBD1 | few | TRBV7-2 | CASSRNPGQGKETQYF | TGTGCCAGCAGTCGTAACCCGGGACAGGGGAAAGAGACCCAGTACTTC
TRBJ2-7 | TRBD1 | . | TRBV5-1 | CASSVGGTGSYEQYF | TGCGCCAGCAGCGTCGGAGGGACAGGGAGCTACGAGCAGTACTTC
TRBJ1-6 | TRBD1 | . | TRBV11-2 | CASSWGQGANSPLHF | TGTGCCAGCAGCTGGGGACAGGGGGCTAATTCACCCCTCCACTTT
TRBJ1-2 | TRBD1 | . | TRBV2 | CASSESGQGPYGYTF | TGTGCCAGCAGTGAATCGGGACAGGGTCCCTATGGCTACACCTTC
TRBJ2-3 | . | . | TRBV7-3 | CASSLSGSTDTQYF | TGTGCCAGCAGCTTATCGGGATCTACAGATACGCAGTATTTT
TRBJ2-5 | TRBD2 | . | TRBV7-2 | CASSDLKTSIETQYF | TGTGCCAGCAGCGATCTTAAGACTAGCATCGAGACCCAGTACTTC
TRBJ1-1 | . | . | TRBV19 | CASSITSLNTEAFF | TGTGCCAGTAGTATTACTTCCCTGAACACTGAAGCTTTCTTT
TRBJ2-7 | . | . | TRBV10-2 | CASSEPGLSSYEQYF | TGCGCCAGCAGTGAACCGGGACTTTCCTCCTACGAGCAGTACTTC